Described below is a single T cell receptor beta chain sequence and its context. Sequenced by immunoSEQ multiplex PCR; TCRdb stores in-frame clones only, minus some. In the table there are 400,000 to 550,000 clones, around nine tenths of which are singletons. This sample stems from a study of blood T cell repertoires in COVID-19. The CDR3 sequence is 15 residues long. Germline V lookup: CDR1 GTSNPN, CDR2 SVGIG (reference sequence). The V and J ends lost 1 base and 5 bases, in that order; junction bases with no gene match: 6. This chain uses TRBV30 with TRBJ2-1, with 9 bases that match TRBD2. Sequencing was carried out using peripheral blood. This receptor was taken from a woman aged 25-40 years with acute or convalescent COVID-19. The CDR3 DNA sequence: TGTGCCTGGAGTGGACAGCGGGGGGCGGACAATGAGCAGTTCTTC. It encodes CAWSGQRGADNEQFF.